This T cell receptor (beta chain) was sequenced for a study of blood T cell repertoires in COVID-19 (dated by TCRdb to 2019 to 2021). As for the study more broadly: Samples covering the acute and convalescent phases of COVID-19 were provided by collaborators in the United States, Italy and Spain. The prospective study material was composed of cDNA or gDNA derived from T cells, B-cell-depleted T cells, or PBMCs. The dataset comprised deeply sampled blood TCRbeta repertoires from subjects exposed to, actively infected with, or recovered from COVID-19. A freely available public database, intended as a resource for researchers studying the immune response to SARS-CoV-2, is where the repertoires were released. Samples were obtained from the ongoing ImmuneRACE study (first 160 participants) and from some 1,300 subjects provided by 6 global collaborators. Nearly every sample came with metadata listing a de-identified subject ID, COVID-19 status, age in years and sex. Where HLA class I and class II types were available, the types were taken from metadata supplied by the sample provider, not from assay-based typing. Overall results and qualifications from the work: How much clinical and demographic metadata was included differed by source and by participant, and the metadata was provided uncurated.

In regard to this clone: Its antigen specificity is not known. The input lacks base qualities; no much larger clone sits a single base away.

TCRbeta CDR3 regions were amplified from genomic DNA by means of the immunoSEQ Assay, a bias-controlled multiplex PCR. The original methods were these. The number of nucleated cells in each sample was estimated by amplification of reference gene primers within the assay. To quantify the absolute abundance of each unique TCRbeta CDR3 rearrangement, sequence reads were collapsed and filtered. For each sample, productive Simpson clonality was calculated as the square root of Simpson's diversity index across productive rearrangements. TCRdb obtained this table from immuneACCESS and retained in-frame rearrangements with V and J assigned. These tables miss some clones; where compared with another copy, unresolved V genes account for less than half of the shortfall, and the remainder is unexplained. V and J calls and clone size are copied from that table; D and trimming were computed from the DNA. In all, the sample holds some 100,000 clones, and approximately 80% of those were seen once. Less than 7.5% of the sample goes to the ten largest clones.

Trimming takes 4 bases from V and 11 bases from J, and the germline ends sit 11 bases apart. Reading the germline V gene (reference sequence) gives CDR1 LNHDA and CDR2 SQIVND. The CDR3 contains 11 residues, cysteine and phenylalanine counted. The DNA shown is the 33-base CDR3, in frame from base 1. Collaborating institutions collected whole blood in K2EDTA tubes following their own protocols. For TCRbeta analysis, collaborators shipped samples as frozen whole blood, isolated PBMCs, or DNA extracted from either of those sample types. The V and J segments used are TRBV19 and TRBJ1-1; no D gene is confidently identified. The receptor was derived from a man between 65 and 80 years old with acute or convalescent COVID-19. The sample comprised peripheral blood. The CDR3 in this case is CASSTRIRAFF. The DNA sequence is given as TGTGCCAGTAGTACCAGGATACGGGCTTTCTTT.